This T cell receptor (beta chain) emerged from a study of cytomegalovirus exposure and HLA in healthy donors (dated by TCRdb to about 2017). Regarding the study in general: An earlier analysis of several hundred of the donors reported 250 to 300 Gb of sequence data and around 120 million unique TCR beta sequences from 150 million to 200 million T cells. A separate validation cohort of over a hundred different subjects was used in addition to the 666-subject first cohort. Among 300 to 500 genotyped donors of the cohort, an average of around 250,000 unique TCR beta nucleotide sequences was sequenced per donor, of which 15% to 20% were non-productive. The study aimed to test whether cataloging public T cell receptors could reveal signatures of past pathogen exposure. Every repertoire in the discovery cohort had been generated on one and the same sequencing platform. The number of donors typed differed by locus, with roughly 620-630 for A, B, C, DRB1 and DQB1, roughly 520 for DQA1, 600 to 610 for DPA1, and approximately 470 for DPB1. The T cell repertoires of 666 subjects were profiled by immunosequencing and related to cytomegalovirus serostatus. To predict cytomegalovirus infection status, the study brought together high-throughput TCR immunosequencing, statistical association of individual TCRs with disease status, and machine learning. An earlier analysis of around 640 of the donors used high-throughput TCR beta sequencing to judge whether each TCR beta V gene segment behaved as functional or pseudogenic. Approximately 300 gigabases of sequencing data and 78 million or so unique TCR sequences were included in an early release covering about 620 HLA-typed donors. Genome-wide SNP genotypes for about 55% of the 666 donors were used in a later genetic analysis, which treated that subset as a discovery cohort. To study patterns of TCR occurrence, a later analysis re-analyzed previously published TCR beta repertoires from several hundred donors and added high-resolution HLA genotyping. Because of strong linkage in the cohort, roughly five DR-DQ haplotypes were treated as single units for association and clustering. Donor age, sex, ethnicity and CMV serostatus were collected together with the repertoire data. Of the 350 to 450 genotyped donors, approximately 80% were placed in the genetic ancestry cluster associated with self-reported Caucasian donors. The later analysis used no new phenotypic data to find candidate immune exposures, relying instead on TCR beta sequences and their occurrence across donors. Both class I and class II loci were covered by HLA typing, at four-digit resolution. On the study overall, not on this receptor specifically: Most TCR sequences were observed very rarely across donors, whereas some public TCRs were present in many individuals. Correlated functional status among segregating V segments might reflect linkage disequilibrium, but an unknown experimental factor could not be ruled out. A total of some 180 TCR beta chains were listed by the study as associated with cytomegalovirus. According to a later analysis, parvovirus B19, influenza, CMV and Epstein-Barr virus appeared linked to several top co-occurrence clusters. A later analysis found that HLA-associated TCR beta chains were more clonally expanded and had lower generation probabilities than equally common non-associated chains. Compared with the roughly 710-donor mean, donors in an Asian-associated ancestry cluster had fewer N-insertions in productive TCRs, according to a later genetic analysis. Because the 87-base-pair reads could not distinguish some IMGT-functional V segments, including TRBV6-2 and TRBV6-3, those segments were excluded. HLA typing was unavailable for some donors at each locus, so association tests used only the typed subset. The sequencing pipeline was judged likely to have produced a cluster of highly shared sequence variants as a technical artifact. It was suggested by the authors that the approach could potentially be generalized to other disease states and immunological phenotypes. A later analysis associated about 16,000 TCR beta sequences with specific HLA alleles at a false discovery rate of 0.05. In both the original and validation cohorts, the classifier was reported to diagnose cytomegalovirus status with high specificity and sensitivity. The only immune exposure information available for the cohort was CMV serostatus. In an earlier analysis of fewer than 750 of the donors, most TCR beta V segments were observed in productive rearrangements about 87% or about 30% of the time, broadly matching IMGT annotations. The cohort was sequenced for TCR beta chains only, and without alpha or paired-chain data the features that could be detected were limited. A later analysis found that most CMV-associated TCR beta chains appeared HLA-restricted, with HLA associations seemingly driven largely by CMV exposure. According to a later analysis, TCR association rates differed among HLA loci, with DRB1 alleles showing the most associated TCRs and HLA-C alleles showing the fewest. In a later genetic analysis, a missense DCLRE1C variant was associated with V-gene and J-gene trimming of TCR beta chains, and the association was replicated in an independent cohort. When HLA alleles, especially DR and DQ, strongly co-occurred, TCR associations were difficult to assign to individual alleles. The presence/absence analyses assumed that sequencing depth was roughly uniform across donors, and that assumption may not be true. A further reported finding was that TCR beta sequences accurately predicted the HLA-A and HLA-B alleles for most subjects in the first cohort. The earlier analysis of approximately 560 of the donors excluded 15 to 20 rarely observed V segments, including chromosome 9 orphons, because counts were too low. Three of the identified cytomegalovirus-associated TCR beta chains were confirmed in vitro to be specific for cytomegalovirus antigens.

As regards this clone: Its binding antigen is unknown. No qualities accompany the bases; no much larger clone lies one base away.

CDR1 and CDR2, looked up from the germline V gene, are SNHLY and FYNNEI. V is pared back by 8 bases and J by 0 bases, with 29 bases lying between the germline termini. The CDR3 holds 20 amino acids from the cysteine to the phenylalanine. Just CDR3 DNA is preserved here, 60 bases in frame from base 1. Library preparation used the immunoSEQ multiplex PCR assay. The multiplex PCR relied on a mix of 60 forward primers for TCR Vbeta segments and 13 reverse primers for TCR Jbeta segments. The CDR3 region of rearranged TCR beta genes was amplified from genomic DNA by a multiplex PCR assay. The amplified TCR beta libraries were sequenced on the Illumina HiSeq System as 87-base-pair reads. The original methods were these. A later analysis counted tens of millions of unique TCR beta chains across the 650 to 700 repertoires, and around 9.9 million of these chains were shared by at least two donors. To remove PCR and sequencing errors, raw reads were error-corrected and collapsed into unique sequences using a nearest-neighbor algorithm that merged closely related sequences. CDR3 sequences were aligned to IMGT reference sequences to assign V, D and J gene segments. Each retained sequence needed at least a six-nucleotide match to both a V gene segment and a J gene segment. Rearrangements were classified as productive when the CDR3 lacked stop codons and remained in frame with V and J, and all other rearrangements were classified as non-productive. CDR3 was defined by IMGT convention, running from the second conserved V-encoded cysteine to the conserved J-encoded phenylalanine. The earlier analysis of about 560 of the donors excluded any sequence lacking an unambiguous match to a single V gene segment. An earlier analysis of about 590 of the donors classified V segments as functional when productive rearrangements were above 56.7% and as segregating when the standard deviation between donors was above 5%. To diagnose cytomegalovirus status from the catalog of TCR beta chain sequences, a statistical classification framework was built. A later analysis assigned V and J genes by comparing TCR nucleotide sequences with IMGT/GENE-DB human TR gene sequences. Using the TCRdist pipeline, a later analysis assigned CDR3 sequences along with most-parsimonious VDJ recombination scenarios. A later analysis defined each TCR beta chain by its CDR3 amino acid sequence plus V-gene family, and excluded reads lacking a unique V-gene family. As a way to deal with suspected cross-contamination and a sequencing artifact, a later analysis dropped nearly 600 nucleotide sequences that were highly shared and had low generation probability. In a later analysis, a clonal expansion index for each public chain was calculated from normalized within-repertoire ranks of inferred template counts. In a later analysis, generation probabilities were computed with a VDJ recombination model fitted to out-of-frame rearrangements, and the resulting probabilities were checked against IGoR. Hypergeometric tests were used in a later analysis to score TCR-TCR, TCR-HLA and TCR-CMV co-occurrence, with a repertoire-size bias correction applied to the TCR pairs. A later analysis estimated false discovery rates by permuting HLA or CMV assignments 20 times. In a later analysis, co-occurring TCRs were grouped with DBSCAN, and TCRdist sequence similarity was added when clustering was performed within HLA-allele-positive subsets. For co-occurrence clustering, repertoires with fewer than 30,000 or more than 120,000 public chains were excluded, along with about five repertoires with anomalous nucleotide sharing. TCRdb retrieved this table from immuneACCESS and kept in-frame rearrangements only. Not all clones are present; in checked studies, unresolved V genes account for under half, and no reason is known for the remainder. The DNA gave D and trimming, while V, J and clone size come from that table. The sample records over 200,000 clones, about 77% of which are singletons. About 1.9% of the sample comes from the top ten.

The cohort consisted of 600 to 750 healthy bone marrow donors. At the time of sampling, every cohort member was nominally healthy, though immune exposures that went unrecorded were likely present. The donor tested CMV seronegative, placing the donor among the 350 or so seronegative members of the cohort. A peripheral blood sample was provided by each donor, and peripheral blood mononuclear cells were used for TCR beta sequencing. Genomic DNA was extracted from the blood cell samples with the Qiagen DNeasy Blood Extraction Kit. The chain is encoded by TRBV2 joined to TRBJ1-5; a weak D assignment points to TRBD1 (5 bases agree). The TCR sequence derives from a woman aged 25 to 39 in good health and CMV-seronegative. The sequencing sample was made of PBMCs. Here is the DNA: TGTGCCAGCCAAGCTTCAACCTCCGGGACTAGGGCTTATAGCAATCAGCCCCAGCATTTT. Its coded protein is CASQASTSGTRAYSNQPQHF.